The source of this T cell receptor beta chain is a study of beta chain features in type 1 diabetes. CD4+ naive, central memory, regulatory and stem cell-like memory subsets were isolated by sorting on CD45RO/CCR7/CD25/CD127/CD95/CD27. Expressed TCRB transcripts were sequenced after all isolated RNA was converted to cDNA. Profiled with immunoSEQ multiplex PCR; TCRdb holds only in-frame clones, not every one. Among about 400,000 clones, around 12% were seen once, and the ten largest hold around 0.02%. About this clone itself: Its matching antigen is unknown.

There are 13 residues in the CDR3. The J segment lost 2 bases and the V segment lost 7 bases, leaving 4 bases of the junction unmatched. CDR1 MNHEY and CDR2 SVGAGI come from the germline V gene. The study, taken as a whole, reports: Naive, central memory and regulatory TCRB repertoires appeared more similar among patients than healthy donors. Moderate yet significant TCRB CDR3 shortening was seen in Type 1 diabetes patients in all four CD4+ subsets. TCRB rearrangement may or may not be influenced by HLA type; here this remained unresolved.

Sample: naive CD4+ T cells from blood. The clonotype comes from a man between 18 and 35 years old in good health. The genes are TRBV6-5 and TRBJ2-7, with 8 bases fitting TRBD2. CDR3 in amino acids: CASTGTSTYEQYF. The CDR3, as DNA: TGTGCCAGCACCGGGACTAGTACCTACGAGCAGTACTTC.